This T cell receptor (beta chain) was sequenced for a study of T cells in Graves' hyperthyroidism and ophthalmopathy. This clonotype has at least ten counts. Trimming removed 2 bases from V and 1 base from J, with 11 bases in between. Germline V gene lookup returns CDR1 SEHNR and CDR2 FQNEAQ (reference sequence). This CDR3 region has 15 residues. Authors of the study amplified TCR beta CDR3 regions from RNA transcripts. First-round RT-PCR of the TCR CDR3 relied on the HTBI primer set. TCRdb recomputed calls from the multiplex PCR reads with MiXCR, one row per CDR3 protein. The sample lists about 840,000 distinct CDR3 sequences; over 35% were seen once.

The sample consisted of blood. The chain uses TRBV7-9 and TRBJ1-1; no clear D gene. This sequence was found in a young man with Graves' hyperthyroidism. CDR3 sequence: CASSLTDGRNTEAFF. CDR3 nucleotide sequence: TGTGCCAGCAGCTTAACGGACGGGAGGAACACTGAAGCTTTCTTT.